A selection of T cell receptor beta chains follows, all from one sample in a study of blood T cells in healthy people across ages. MiXCR was run by TCRdb on the 5' RACE reads, yielding one entry per CDR3 protein. In the table there are about 970,000 distinct CDR3 sequences, roughly 47% of which are singletons. The sample comprised blood. The source of these receptors is a woman aged 55-69 years in good health. CDR3s include the opening cysteine and the closing phenylalanine or tryptophan. D genes are given only for firm matches.

d_call v_call cdr3_aa
NA TRBV5-8 CASSLEATEDYGYTF
TRBD2 TRBV18 CASSPRTSGLDTQYF
NA TRBV7-9 CASSFTTNTEAFF
NA TRBV7-6 CASSRDRTYEQYF
TRBD1 TRBV20-1 CSATWDRGSEQYF
NA TRBV5-6 CASSSTGIPRQPQHF
NA TRBV29-1 CSVAWGSVGQYF
NA TRBV5-4 CASSPTRGEKLFF
NA TRBV28 CASSLITPAARVGYEQYF
TRBD2 TRBV15 CATSRDELAGGVNEQFF
TRBD2 TRBV7-2 CASSQAFGGRSFETQYF
TRBD1 TRBV7-2 CANEAQGANYGYTF
NA TRBV7-2 CASSLGFYNEQFF
TRBD2 TRBV4-1 CASSQIAGGKETQYF
NA TRBV5-1 CASSLPLLGRNEQFF
NA TRBV6-6 CASSDEDTYEQYF
NA TRBV11-2 CASSFGGYQETQYF
NA TRBV25-1 CASSEGGSGYTF
TRBD1 TRBV20-1 CSARRDREQETQYF
NA TRBV2 CASRGTNNNEQFF
TRBD2 TRBV29-1 CSVEGGLKTQYF
NA TRBV7-9 CASSPLGRGYGYTF
TRBD1 TRBV29-1 CSFSRDRVSEQYF
NA TRBV30 CGRATGRNEQFF
TRBD2 TRBV6-2/TRBV6-3 CASSWTSGRGPHEQFF
TRBD2 TRBV5-1 CASSFSTGGYIQYF
NA TRBV7-2 CASSLWGSGDNEQFF
NA TRBV27 CASSLMRGWQETQYF
NA TRBV18 CASSHLGEKLFF
NA TRBV4-1 CASSQGRIGYEQYF
NA TRBV20-1 CSARYPGAPYEQYF
NA TRBV11-2 CASSLYGRNTEAFF
TRBD2 TRBV11-2 CASSLAGVGHEQFF
TRBD2 TRBV20-1 CSAITSGSWVDTQYF
TRBD1 TRBV20-1 CSARDRDVTYEQYF
NA TRBV20-1 CSAPKGTPPYNEQFF